The next 9 T cell receptor beta chains were all read from a single sample in a study of blood T cell repertoires in COVID-19. Repertoires were generated with immunoSEQ multiplex PCR, while TCRdb's copy carries only in-frame clones and drops some. The data hold around 150,000 clones, with approximately 80% observed a single time. The sample comprised peripheral blood. The receptors stem from a human donor in a cohort sampled during active COVID-19.

V and J are TRBV30 and TRBJ2-2; the D gene is possibly TRBD2 (6 bases). The CDR3 totals 14 residues. Trimming stripped 0 bases from V and 8 bases from J, with 13 bases between. Germline lookup yields CDR1 GTSNPN and CDR2 SVGIG (reference sequence). Here the CDR3 DNA reads TGTGCCTGGAGTGTAAGAACTAGCTCTGGGGAGCTGTTTTTT. Its translation is CAWSVRTSSGELFF.

The genes are TRBV6-5 and TRBJ1-2, with TRBD1 identical over 7 bases. Germline CDR1 MNHEY, CDR2 SVGAGI. The CDR3 runs to 13 residues. With V trimmed by 6 bases and J by 8 bases, 9 bases remained unmatched. The CDR3 DNA reads as TGTGCCAGCAGGGCGACAGGGAGAGAGGGCTACACCTTC. Translation: CASRATGREGYTF.

V is TRBV27 and J is TRBJ2-3; 9 positions match TRBD2. V lost 7 bases and J lost 3; bases outside the gene matches: 8. The CDR3 length is 15 residues. Germline loops: CDR1 MNHEY, CDR2 SMNVEV (reference sequence). CDR3 DNA: TGTGCCAGCACCGACAGGCTAGCGGGGACAGATACGCAGTATTTT. It specifies CASTDRLAGTDTQYF.

The rearrangement uses TRBV13 and TRBJ2-3; 7 bases line up with TRBD1. V gave up 4 bases and J gave up 0 bases; unmatched junction bases: 4. There are 15 residues in the CDR3. The germline gives CDR1 PRHDT, CDR2 FYEKMQ (reference sequence). CDR3 in DNA: TGTGCCAGCAGCTCAAACAGGGGTAGCACAGATACGCAGTATTTT. It yields the protein CASSSNRGSTDTQYF. Filled out from reference TRBV13 and TRBJ2-3, the complete variable domain reads AAGVIQSPRHLIKEKRETATLKCYPIPRHDTVYWYQQGPGQDPQFLISFYEKMQSDKGSIPDRFSAQQFSDYHSELNMSSLELGDSALYFCASSSNRGSTDTQYFGPGTRLTVL.

This rearrangement joins TRBV7-6 to TRBJ2-5, with TRBD1 matching over 7 bases. In germline, CDR1 is SGHVS, CDR2 FNYEAQ. The V and J ends lost 5 bases and 1 base, in that order; junction bases with no gene match: 7. There are 15 residues in the CDR3. CDR3 nucleotides: TGTGCCAGCAGCCCACAGGGGTTGGGCCAAGAGACCCAGTACTTC. Protein product: CASSPQGLGQETQYF.

The rearrangement uses TRBV6-6 and TRBJ1-4; no clear D. In germline, CDR1 is MNHNY, CDR2 SVGAGI (reference sequence). The CDR3 runs 16 residues. Deletions cut 0 bases from V and 10 bases from J, with 18 bases between. In DNA, the CDR3 is TGTGCCAGCAGTTACTCTTCGGCGGGGTTTTTTGGAAAACTGTTTTTT. As protein: CASSYSSAGFFGKLFF.

The chain combines TRBV7-2 with TRBJ1-5; no clear D gene. The germline V gene encodes CDR1 SGHTA and CDR2 FQGNSA. This CDR3 has 16 amino acids. The ends were cut back, 5 bases at V and 0 bases at J, with 14 bases in the middle. The CDR3 DNA is TGTGCCAGCAGCCTCGGGTCTTACTATAGCAATCAGCCCCAGCATTTT. Translation gives CASSLGSYYSNQPQHF.

V gene TRBV7-2 combines with J gene TRBJ2-3; 16 bases agree with TRBD2. The trim removed 6 bases at V and 7 bases at J, leaving 13 bases unmatched. Germline CDR1 SGHTA, CDR2 FQGNSA. This CDR3 comprises 18 residues. The CDR3 region has the DNA TGTGCCAGCAGAGATAAAACGGGACTAGCGGGGGGGCCTAATACGCAGTATTTT. It yields the protein CASRDKTGLAGGPNTQYF.

This sequence joins TRBV28 and TRBJ1-2; TRBD1 is a possible D gene (5 bases). Germline lookup yields CDR1 MDHEN and CDR2 SYDVKM. The CDR3 loop spans 14 amino acids. V was clipped by 4 bases and J by 3 bases, with 12 bases between them. Here the CDR3 reads CASSSPDRYYGYTF. In nucleotides, the CDR3 is TGTGCCAGCAGTTCGCCCGACAGATACTATGGCTACACCTTC.